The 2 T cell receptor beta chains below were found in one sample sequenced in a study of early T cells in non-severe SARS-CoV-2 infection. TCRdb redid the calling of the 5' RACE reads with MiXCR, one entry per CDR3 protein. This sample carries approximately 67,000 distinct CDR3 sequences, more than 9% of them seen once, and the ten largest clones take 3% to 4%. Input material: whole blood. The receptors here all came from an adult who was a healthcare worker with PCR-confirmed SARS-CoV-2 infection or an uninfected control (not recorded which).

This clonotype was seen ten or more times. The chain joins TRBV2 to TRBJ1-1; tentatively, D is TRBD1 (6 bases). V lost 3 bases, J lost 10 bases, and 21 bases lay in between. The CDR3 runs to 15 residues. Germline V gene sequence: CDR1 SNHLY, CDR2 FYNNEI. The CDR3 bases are TGTGCCAGCAGTGAGTGGCAGGGGCTCCTAAAATTAGCTTTCTTT. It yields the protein CASSEWQGLLKLAFF.

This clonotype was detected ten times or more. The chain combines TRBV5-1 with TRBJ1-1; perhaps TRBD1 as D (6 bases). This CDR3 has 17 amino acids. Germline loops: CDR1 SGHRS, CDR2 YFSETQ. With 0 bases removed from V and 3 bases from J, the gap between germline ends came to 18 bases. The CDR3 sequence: CASSLAPTIQGDTEAFF. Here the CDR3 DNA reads TGCGCCAGCAGCTTGGCGCCGACAATACAGGGAGACACTGAAGCTTTCTTT.